Below, one T cell receptor (beta chain) is given with its context. The target antigen is unknown. CDR1 is MGHDK, CDR2 SYGVNS, per germline. V was clipped by 8 bases and J by 1 base, with 5 bases between them. This CDR3 contains 11 residues. This sample stems from a study of T-cell memory formation after mild COVID-19. TCRdb redid the calling of the 5' RACE reads with MiXCR, one entry per CDR3 protein. The data show some 600,000 distinct CDR3 sequences, 17% seen once. Notes on the study in general: Nothing confirmed that second-wave clones peaking on day 37 were specific for SARS-CoV-2.

The sequence was collected from an adult woman who had mild COVID-19 (a few samples of this study predate the infection). Cell type and time point are not known. The sample was PBMCs or a T cell subset sorted from them (not recorded which). The chain has TRBV25-1 and TRBJ1-1; unclear D gene. This CDR3 reads CASWANTEAFF. DNA of the CDR3: TGTGCCAGCTGGGCGAACACTGAAGCTTTCTTT.